A selection of T cell receptor beta chains follows, all from one sample in a study of technical replicates of blood from a handful of donors. Data came from immunoSEQ multiplex PCR; TCRdb stores just in-frame clones and leaves some out. The table shows tens of thousands of clones, with roughly 86% occurring only once. Sequencing was carried out using PBMCs. Receptor source: a human donor in good health. Some clones in this sample may be carry-over from other donors' samples. Both conserved end residues are part of each CDR3. D genes are given only for firm matches. Rows may omit the clone size; those that give it use once, few, many or a size class.

D	size	V	length	J	CDR3	DNA
.	.	TRBV4-3	14	TRBJ1-1	CASSQASMNTEAFF	TGCGCCAGCAGCCAAGCGAGTATGAACACTGAAGCTTTCTTT
TRBD1	.	TRBV18	15	TRBJ1-6	CASSPRQGENSPLHF	TGTGCCAGCTCACCAAGACAGGGAGAGAATTCACCCCTCCACTTT
TRBD1	.	TRBV7-8	16	TRBJ1-6	CASSLDWTGGRSPLHF	TGTGCCAGCAGCTTAGACTGGACAGGGGGCCGTTCACCCCTCCACTTT
.	.	TRBV4-3	15	TRBJ2-1	CASSQVGARGNEQFF	TGCGCCAGCAGCCAAGTAGGGGCGCGAGGTAATGAGCAGTTCTTC
.	.	TRBV5-4	13	TRBJ1-2	CASSENRNYGYTF	TGTGCCAGCAGCGAGAACAGAAACTATGGCTACACCTTC
.	.	TRBV7-9	15	TRBJ1-2	CASSRTKAGANGYTF	TGTGCCAGCAGCCGCACTAAGGCGGGGGCCAATGGCTACACCTTC
TRBD1	.	TRBV19	16	TRBJ1-5	CASGRPIGQGYQPQHF	TGTGCCAGTGGACGCCCAATTGGACAGGGCTATCAGCCCCAGCATTTT
.	.	TRBV5-1	14	TRBJ2-3	CASSLVAGPDTQYF	TGCGCCAGCAGCTTGGTTGCAGGGCCAGATACGCAGTATTTT
TRBD1	.	TRBV7-8	14	TRBJ2-7	CASSPGQGWNEQYF	TGTGCCAGCAGCCCCGGACAGGGGTGGAACGAGCAGTACTTC
TRBD2	.	TRBV18	14	TRBJ2-7	CASSPGRGAYEQYF	TGTGCCAGCTCACCAGGGCGGGGGGCCTACGAGCAGTACTTC
.	.	TRBV4-2	14	TRBJ1-5	CASSQDGHNQPQHF	TGTGCCAGCAGCCAAGATGGGCATAATCAGCCCCAGCATTTT
.	.	TRBV7-9	12	TRBJ1-2	CASSFQQGMLTF	TGTGCCAGCAGCTTTCAGCAGGGTATGCTCACCTTC
TRBD2	.	TRBV4-1	20	TRBJ2-1	CASSQQRGSGGSSSYNEQFF	TGCGCCAGCAGCCAACAACGGGGAAGCGGGGGGTCGAGCTCCTACAATGAGCAGTTCTTC
.	.	TRBV18	12	TRBJ2-4	CASSRAEGIQYF	TGTGCCAGCTCACGTGCGGAAGGCATTCAGTACTTC
TRBD1	.	TRBV7-8	16	TRBJ2-6	CASSPDRGRGANVLTF	TGTGCCAGCAGCCCAGACAGGGGGCGGGGGGCCAACGTCCTGACTTTC
TRBD2	.	TRBV29-1	15	TRBJ2-1	CSVLPPSGVYNEQFF	TGCAGCGTTCTTCCACCTAGCGGAGTATACAATGAGCAGTTCTTC
.	.	TRBV6-1	13	TRBJ1-1	CASFDRMNTEAFF	TGTGCCAGCTTCGACAGAATGAACACTGAAGCTTTCTTT
.	.	TRBV7-6	13	TRBJ2-3	CASSRSGADTQYF	TGTGCCAGCAGCCGTTCGGGAGCGGATACGCAGTATTTT
.	.	TRBV15	20	TRBJ2-3	CATSRGALAETIAGTDTQYF	TGTGCCACCAGCAGGGGGGCCCTAGCGGAGACGATTGCTGGCACAGATACGCAGTATTTT
.	.	TRBV6-1	15	TRBJ2-1	CASIERGRSYNEQFF	TGTGCCAGCATCGAGAGAGGGAGGAGCTACAATGAGCAGTTCTTC
.	once	TRBV5-1	16	TRBJ1-6	CASSLAESSYNSPLHF	TGCGCCAGCAGCTTGGCCGAGAGCTCCTATAATTCACCCCTCCACTTT
.	.	TRBV30	15	TRBJ2-3	CAWSVPLATTDTQYF	TGTGCCTGGAGTGTACCCCTAGCGACCACAGATACGCAGTATTTT
TRBD2	.	TRBV19	16	TRBJ2-3	CASSGGGGAGTDTQYF	TGTGCCAGTAGTGGAGGCGGGGGGGCCGGGACAGATACGCAGTATTTT
TRBD1	.	TRBV6-5	13	TRBJ1-6	CASRWTGVSPLHF	TGTGCCAGCCGCTGGACAGGGGTTTCACCCCTCCACTTT
TRBD2	.	TRBV7-9	16	TRBJ2-3	CASSLGLAGGTDTQYF	TGTGCCAGCAGCTTAGGGCTAGCGGGGGGCACAGATACGCAGTATTTT
TRBD1	.	TRBV19	15	TRBJ1-4	CASSVGQGTNEKLFF	TGTGCCAGTAGTGTCGGACAGGGGACGAATGAAAAACTGTTTTTT
.	.	TRBV9	12	TRBJ1-2	CASTSGVDGYTF	TGTGCCAGCACCAGCGGGGTGGATGGCTACACCTTC
.	few	TRBV4-3	16	TRBJ1-6	CASSPSIRQAHSPLHF	TGCGCCAGCAGCCCATCTATCCGGCAGGCCCATTCACCCCTCCACTTT
.	.	TRBV15	13	TRBJ1-1	CATSKQQYTEAFF	TGTGCCACCAGCAAACAGCAGTACACTGAAGCTTTCTTT
TRBD1	.	TRBV19	14	TRBJ2-5	CASSNDRVQKTQYF	TGTGCCAGTAGTAACGACAGGGTTCAGAAGACCCAGTACTTC
TRBD2	.	TRBV11-1	18	TRBJ2-4	CASSHGTSGGLAKNIQYF	TGTGCCAGCAGCCATGGGACTAGCGGGGGATTAGCCAAAAACATTCAGTACTTC
TRBD1	few	TRBV7-2	17	TRBJ2-2	CASSRQGTSQLPGELFF	TGTGCCAGCAGCCGACAGGGAACTTCACAGCTCCCCGGGGAGCTGTTTTTT
.	.	TRBV7-8	15	TRBJ2-2	CASRPPGQNTGELFF	TGTGCCAGCAGACCGCCGGGACAGAACACCGGGGAGCTGTTTTTT
TRBD2	.	TRBV5-1	15	TRBJ2-3	CASSLEWTSGNAQYF	TGCGCCAGCAGCTTGGAATGGACTAGCGGGAATGCGCAGTATTTT
.	.	TRBV10-3	12	TRBJ2-3	CAISLSTDTQYF	TGTGCCATCAGCCTGAGCACAGATACGCAGTATTTT
.	.	TRBV29-1	12	TRBJ2-3	CSVGRGTDTQYF	TGCAGCGTTGGCCGGGGCACAGATACGCAGTATTTT
TRBD1	.	TRBV5-6	15	TRBJ2-5	CASSQGQARWETQYF	TGTGCCAGCAGCCAGGGACAGGCTAGGTGGGAGACCCAGTACTTC
TRBD1	.	TRBV18	14	TRBJ2-7	CASSPRQGGYEQYF	TGTGCCAGCTCACCTAGACAGGGTGGCTACGAGCAGTACTTC
TRBD2	.	TRBV5-1	15	TRBJ2-1	CASRKLLAEGNEQFF	TGCGCCAGCAGGAAATTACTAGCGGAGGGCAATGAGCAGTTCTTC
.	.	TRBV5-5	15	TRBJ2-7	CASSLQGGETYEQYF	TGTGCCAGCAGCTTACAGGGGGGGGAAACCTACGAGCAGTACTTC
TRBD2	large	TRBV6-5	14	TRBJ2-1	CASSRTSDYNEQFF	TGTGCCAGCAGCCGGACTAGCGATTACAATGAGCAGTTCTTC
.	.	TRBV2	12	TRBJ2-1	CASSERGGVRFF	TGTGCCAGCAGTGAAAGGGGTGGGGTACGATTCTTC
.	.	TRBV27	15	TRBJ2-7	CASSLKQGRSYEQYF	TGTGCCAGCAGTTTAAAGCAGGGCCGCTCCTACGAGCAGTACTTC
.	.	TRBV18	17	TRBJ2-3	CASSPRARPGSTDTQYF	TGTGCCAGCTCACCCCGAGCTAGGCCAGGGAGCACAGATACGCAGTATTTT